The 28 T cell receptor beta chains given below trace back to one sample, sequenced in a study of blood T cell repertoires in COVID-19. Assay: immunoSEQ multiplex PCR; the TCRdb copy retains only in-frame clones and omits some. The table includes over 80,000 clones, 74% detected once. The sample consisted of peripheral blood. The receptor source for this set is a man between 65 and 80 years old with COVID-19, enrolled during active disease.

The genes are TRBV7-8 and TRBJ2-7; TRBD2 agrees at 8 bases. Germline CDR1 is SGHVS and CDR2 is FQNEAQ. This CDR3 comprises 14 residues. After removal of 5 bases from V and 3 bases from J, the junction contained 6 bases not matched to a gene. The CDR3 region is CASSISGDDYEQYF. The CDR3, as DNA: TGTGCCAGCAGCATTAGCGGGGACGACTACGAGCAGTACTTC.

This clone occurred a few times. The rearrangement joins TRBV2 to TRBJ2-6; tentatively, D is TRBD1 (5 bases). Germline V lookup: CDR1 SNHLY, CDR2 FYNNEI. The germline V and J ends were trimmed by 7 bases and 2 bases, with 12 bases remaining between them. The CDR3 sequence is 15 residues long. The CDR3 loop is CASTLRGAGANVLTF. CDR3 in DNA: TGTGCCAGCACTCTAAGGGGTGCTGGGGCCAACGTCCTGACTTTC.

The chain uses TRBV7-2 and TRBJ2-1, with 7 bases matching TRBD2. Germline V gene sequence: CDR1 SGHTA, CDR2 FQGNSA. CDR3 length: 17 residues. Trimming cost V 0 bases and J 7 bases; bases outside gene matches: 12. The CDR3 sequence is CASSLALLTGGRNEQFF. CDR3 DNA: TGTGCCAGCAGCTTAGCCCTACTGACGGGAGGTAGGAATGAGCAGTTCTTC.

The V gene is TRBV11-1, the J gene TRBJ2-5; 7 bases line up with TRBD1. The CDR3 extends over 13 amino acids. Germline V gives CDR1 SGHAT, CDR2 FQDESV (reference sequence). V lost 6 bases, J lost 2 bases, and 3 bases stayed unmatched. The chain's CDR3 is CASRRQGQETQYF. CDR3 sequence (DNA): TGTGCCAGCAGGAGACAGGGTCAAGAGACCCAGTACTTC.

This clone came up many times. As DNA, the CDR3 is TGCAGTGCTAGAGACCTCGATGGCTACACCTTC. This sequence encodes CSARDLDGYTF. The chain employs TRBV20-1 and TRBJ1-2; D is unclear. V was trimmed by 0 bases and J by 6 bases, leaving 5 bases between them. Germline CDR1 DFQATT, CDR2 SNEGSKA (reference sequence). The CDR3 has 11 amino acids.

This clone was seen a single time. The V and J genes are TRBV18 and TRBJ1-6; 12 bases match TRBD1. CDR3 length: 17 amino acids. Germline trimming cut 5 bases from V and 8 bases from J; bases unmatched to any gene: 10. Germline assignment: CDR1 KGHSH and CDR2 LQKENI. The CDR3 DNA is TGTGCCAGCTCAACGGGACAGGGGGCGAGCGTTCATTCACCCCTCCACTTT. It encodes CASSTGQGASVHSPLHF.

The chain links TRBV6-1 to TRBJ2-5; 11 bases map to TRBD2. The CDR3 is 16 amino acids. From germline, CDR1 is MNHNS and CDR2 SASEGT. With 2 bases clipped from V and 2 bases from J, the junction kept 4 bases outside the gene matches. CDR3 DNA sequence: TGTGCCAGCAGTGAATGGGGACTAGCGGAACAAGAGACCCAGTACTTC. It encodes CASSEWGLAEQETQYF.

The chain joins TRBV7-8 to TRBJ2-7, with a weak D call TRBD1 (6 bases). CDR1 SGHVS and CDR2 FQNEAQ come from the germline V gene. Deletions cut 6 bases from V and 1 base from J, with 10 bases between. The CDR3 has 13 residues. The CDR3, as DNA: TGTGCCAGCAGTCTAGACAGGTCCTACGAGCAGTACTTC. It is translated as CASSLDRSYEQYF.

J is TRBJ2-7 and V is TRBV27; TRBD1 is a possible D gene (6 bases). V lost 2 bases, J lost 0 bases, and 11 bases lay in between. Germline V gene data show CDR1 as MNHEY and CDR2 as SMNVEV (reference sequence). The CDR3 covers 15 residues. This CDR3 reads CASSLKTGTSYEQYF. CDR3 DNA: TGTGCCAGCAGTTTAAAAACAGGGACCTCCTACGAGCAGTACTTC.

A few counts support this clone. The rearrangement uses TRBV19 and TRBJ2-7; 10 bases are shared with TRBD1. V gave up 9 bases and J gave up 1 base; unmatched junction bases: 3. This CDR3 has 13 amino acids. Germline CDR1 is LNHDA and CDR2 is SQIVND (reference sequence). The CDR3 sequence: CASGTGVSYEQYF. DNA for the CDR3: TGTGCCAGCGGGACAGGGGTATCCTACGAGCAGTACTTC.

This clone was counted between two and nine times. This chain uses TRBV7-2 with TRBJ1-5, with no clear D. Germline CDR1 reads SGHTA; CDR2 reads FQGNSA. This CDR3 contains 15 residues. The ends were cut back, 2 bases at V and 0 bases at J, with 8 bases in the middle. This CDR3 is CASSLIRSSNQPQHF. The CDR3, as DNA: TGTGCCAGCAGCTTAATACGTAGTAGCAATCAGCCCCAGCATTTT.

This clone was seen a few times. The chain joins TRBV9 to TRBJ2-1; no definite D call. Deletions cut 2 bases from V and 6 bases from J, with 9 bases between. Germline V lookup: CDR1 SGDLS, CDR2 YYNGEE. The CDR3 has 13 amino acids. The CDR3 DNA follows: TGTGCCAGCAGCGTGTTCGGTATCAATGAGCAGTTCTTC. It is translated as CASSVFGINEQFF.

By proportion, this clone is medium-sized. The chain couples TRBV6-2 or TRBV6-3 to TRBJ1-1; 8 bases map to TRBD1. The CDR3 is 14 residues long. V dropped 2 bases and J dropped 3; count of bases not matched to a gene: 2. The V gene's germline CDR1 is MNHEY and CDR2 SVGEGT. This chain's CDR3 is CASSYRQGYTEAFF. DNA of the CDR3: TGTGCCAGCAGTTACAGACAGGGGTACACTGAAGCTTTCTTT.

CDR3 region: CASSSSTSGRAYEQYF. DNA for the CDR3: TGTGCCAGCAGCTCCTCTACTAGCGGGAGAGCCTACGAGCAGTACTTC. This chain connects TRBV6-2 or TRBV6-3 to TRBJ2-7, with TRBD2 identical over 11 bases. CDR1 is MNHEY, CDR2 SVGEGT, per germline. The CDR3 has 16 amino acids. The junction had 9 bases not matched to a gene; V was cut back by 6 bases and J by 2 bases.

The chain's CDR3 is CASSLSSGNYGYTF. In DNA, the CDR3 is TGTGCCAGCAGCTTATCGTCGGGTAACTATGGCTACACCTTC. The genes are TRBV7-9 and TRBJ1-2; D uncertain. The CDR3 runs 14 residues. Germline V gene sequence: CDR1 SEHNR, CDR2 FQNEAQ (reference sequence). Trimming removed 2 bases at V and 1 base at J, with 8 bases between.

This CDR3 reads CASSQDLAKNIQYF. The DNA for the CDR3 is TGTGCCAGCAGCCAAGATCTAGCCAAAAACATTCAGTACTTC. J is TRBJ2-4 and V is TRBV4-2, with D unclear. The CDR3 has 14 amino acids. Deletions cut 0 bases from V and 0 bases from J, with 3 bases between. Germline CDR1 and CDR2: LGHNA and YNFKEQ.

The chain links TRBV18 to TRBJ2-5; possibly TRBD2 for D (5 bases). The germline V gene encodes CDR1 KGHSH and CDR2 LQKENI. This CDR3 has 16 amino acids. V was clipped by 2 bases and J by 5 bases, with 18 bases between them. The CDR3 sequence is CASSPRRADPAETQYF. CDR3 coding DNA: TGTGCCAGCTCACCAAGGCGAGCGGACCCGGCGGAGACCCAGTACTTC.

The chain employs TRBV28 and TRBJ2-6, with D maybe TRBD1 (6 bases). CDR1 is MDHEN, CDR2 SYDVKM, per germline. The CDR3 contains 18 residues. V lost 6 bases and J lost 0, with 18 bases in between. The CDR3 reads CASRPTRQATSGANVLTF. In DNA, the CDR3 is TGTGCCAGCAGACCGACCAGACAGGCTACCTCTGGGGCCAACGTCCTGACTTTC.

This clone was counted a few times. The chain joins TRBV4-3 to TRBJ2-3; TRBD2 matches 7 bases. J gave up 4 bases and V 3 bases, and 4 bases lay outside the gene matches. The germline V gene has CDR1 LGHNA and CDR2 YSLEER. The CDR3 is 14 amino acids. CDR3 DNA: TGCGCCAGCAGCCAGGGGGGGGGAGCAGATACGCAGTATTTT. Protein: CASSQGGGADTQYF.

This clone was picked up one time. The chain recombines TRBV25-1 with TRBJ2-5, with D maybe TRBD2 (5 bases). The CDR3 runs 15 residues. The V end was cut by 4 bases, the J end by 5 bases, with 17 bases between. In germline, CDR1 is MGHDK, CDR2 SYGVNS. CDR3 amino acids: CASSGYWRLRETQYF. DNA for the CDR3: TGTGCCAGCAGTGGGTATTGGCGACTAAGGGAGACCCAGTACTTC.

The J gene is TRBJ1-2, the V gene TRBV9; TRBD1 matches 11 bases. This CDR3 is 16 amino acids long. The germline gives CDR1 SGDLS, CDR2 YYNGEE. Trimming cost V 0 bases and J 2 bases; bases outside gene matches: 3. The CDR3 region is CASSVGTGGGNYGYTF. The CDR3 nucleotides read TGTGCCAGCAGCGTAGGGACAGGGGGCGGAAACTATGGCTACACCTTC.

The chain is built from TRBV6-1 and TRBJ2-7; 7 positions agree with TRBD1. Trimming at V came to 2 bases and at J to 1 base, leaving 2 bases not matched to a gene. Germline V gives CDR1 MNHNS, CDR2 SASEGT. The CDR3 is 14 residues long. In DNA, the CDR3 is TGTGCCAGCAGTGAACAGGGGGAATCCTACGAGCAGTACTTC. Protein: CASSEQGESYEQYF.

The chain carries TRBV29-1 and TRBJ1-2, with D possibly matching TRBD1 (6 bases). The V end was cut by 3 bases, the J end by 8 bases, with 13 bases between. The CDR3 runs to 12 residues. The germline gives CDR1 SQVTM, CDR2 ANQGSEA. The CDR3, as DNA: TGCAGCGTTGATTGGACAGATTCGGGCTACACCTTC. Translation gives CSVDWTDSGYTF.

The chain uses TRBV4-1 and TRBJ2-5; 8 positions agree with TRBD1. Looked up from germline, CDR1 is MGHRA and CDR2 is YSYEKL. The V gene end was trimmed by 0 bases and the J gene end by 1 base; junction bases not matched to a gene: 16. The CDR3 has 20 amino acids. The CDR3 DNA follows: TGCGCCAGCAGCCAAGAGGAACCCGGGACAGGTCGTCGGTCCCAAGAGACCCAGTACTTC. Its protein is CASSQEEPGTGRRSQETQYF.

The chain is built from TRBV7-2 and TRBJ2-2, with D uncertain. The germline V and J ends were trimmed by 2 bases and 2 bases, with 12 bases remaining between them. This CDR3 is 16 amino acids long. Looked up from germline, CDR1 is SGHTA and CDR2 is FQGNSA. CDR3 coding DNA: TGTGCCAGCAGCTTAAGTCTGTTAACTAACACCGGGGAGCTGTTTTTT. This gives the protein CASSLSLLTNTGELFF.

The V and J genes are TRBV3-1 (or the pseudogene TRBV3-2) and TRBJ1-6; no clear D. The CDR3 is made up of 14 amino acids. The germline V gene has CDR1 LGHDT and CDR2 YNNKEL (reference sequence). Deletions cut 8 bases from V and 4 bases from J, with 12 bases between. The CDR3 loop is CASRDDVYNSPLHF. DNA for the CDR3: TGTGCCAGCCGGGATGACGTATATAATTCACCCCTCCACTTT.

This chain joins TRBV5-4 and TRBJ2-5; 11 bases agree with TRBD2. Germline V lookup: CDR1 SGHNT, CDR2 YYREEE (reference sequence). This CDR3 is built from 16 residues. V lost 3 bases, J lost 6 bases, and 10 bases stayed unmatched. Written as DNA, the CDR3 is TGTGCCAGCAGCTCCCCTTTAGCGGGAGGGTTAAAGACCCAGTACTTC. Translating it yields CASSSPLAGGLKTQYF.

For the CDR3, the DNA is TGTGCCAGCAGCCACGGCACAGATACGCAGTATTTT. Amino acid sequence: CASSHGTDTQYF. J is TRBJ2-3 and V is TRBV3-1 (or the pseudogene TRBV3-2); D gene uncertain. Between the trimmed V and J ends, which lost 3 bases and 1 base, there was a span of 2 bases. The CDR3 has 12 amino acids. Germline loops: CDR1 LGHDT, CDR2 YNNKEL (reference sequence).